One and the same sample provided the 14 T cell receptor beta chains below, sequenced in a study of cytomegalovirus exposure and HLA in healthy donors. Sequenced by immunoSEQ multiplex PCR; TCRdb stores in-frame clones only, minus some. The data show 250,000 to 350,000 clones, roughly 86% seen once. The specimen was PBMCs. These receptors came from a man younger than 45 in good health and CMV-seronegative.

This clone is a singleton in its sample. The V call is TRBV11-2, the J call TRBJ2-1; the match to TRBD2 covers 10 bases. The germline CDR1 and CDR2 sequences are SGHAT and FQNNGV. The V segment lost 5 bases and the J segment 2 bases; nucleotides outside the gene matches: 6. The CDR3 runs to 16 residues. CDR3 loop: CASSLLAGAAYNEQFF. In nucleotides, the CDR3 is TGTGCCAGCAGCCTGCTAGCGGGAGCTGCCTACAATGAGCAGTTCTTC.

This clone was counted a single time. CDR3: CASSSRLATNEKLFF. The CDR3 bases are TGTGCCAGCAGCTCTAGATTGGCAACTAATGAAAAACTGTTTTTT. V usage is TRBV7-2 and J usage is TRBJ1-4; D is uncertain. The length of the CDR3 is 15 residues. Germline V gives CDR1 SGHTA, CDR2 FQGNSA. Deletions cut 4 bases from V and 0 bases from J, with 9 bases between. Filled out from reference TRBV7-2 and TRBJ1-4, the complete variable domain reads GAGVSQSPSNKVTEKGKDVELRCDPISGHTALYWYRQSLGQGLEFLIYFQGNSAPDKSGLPSDRFSAERTGGSVSTLTIQRTQQEDSAVYLCASSSRLATNEKLFFGSGTQLSVL.

This chain links TRBV9 with TRBJ2-7, with D maybe TRBD2 (5 bases). Deletions cut 7 bases from V and 5 bases from J, with 7 bases between. Per germline, CDR1 SGDLS and CDR2 YYNGEE. This CDR3 is built from 10 residues. The CDR3 DNA reads TGTGCCAGCGCGGGTAACGAGCAGTACTTC. This encodes CASAGNEQYF.

The chain recombines TRBV27 with TRBJ2-7; TRBD2 matches at 14 bases. The CDR3 spans 16 residues. Trimming took 6 bases from V and 3 from J; bases not matched to a gene: 7. Germline lookup yields CDR1 MNHEY and CDR2 SMNVEV (reference sequence). The CDR3 sequence: CASRKGTSGGFYEQYF. DNA for the CDR3: TGTGCCAGCAGAAAAGGGACTAGCGGGGGTTTCTACGAGCAGTACTTC.

DNA for the CDR3: TGTGCCAGTAGAGAGAACTCTGGAAACACCATATATTTT. Translation: CASRENSGNTIYF. The V and J genes are TRBV19 and TRBJ1-3, with D hard to call. The CDR3 runs to 13 residues. Germline values: CDR1 LNHDA, CDR2 SQIVND (reference sequence). Trimming cost V 6 bases and J 0 bases, with 6 bases left between them.

The chain has TRBV4-3 and TRBJ1-2, with a possible D match to TRBD1 (5 bases). Germline CDR1 LGHNA, CDR2 YSLEER. Trimming removed 1 base at V and 4 bases at J, with 16 bases between. CDR3 length: 16 amino acids. As DNA, the CDR3 is TGCGCCAGCAGCCAAGGGCGGGGCTATGTTGGCTATGGCTACACCTTC. Amino acid sequence: CASSQGRGYVGYGYTF.

J is TRBJ1-5 and V is TRBV4-3; the D gene is possibly TRBD1 (5 bases). This CDR3 spans 17 amino acids. CDR1 and CDR2 (germline): LGHNA, YSLEER. Deletions cut 1 base from V and 0 bases from J, with 13 bases between. The DNA of the CDR3 is TGCGCCAGCAGCCAAGCTGTGGGGGGTTATAGCAATCAGCCCCAGCATTTT. It encodes CASSQAVGGYSNQPQHF.

As DNA, the CDR3 is TGTGCCAGCAGCTTAGTGGGCAGTAACACCGGGGAGCTGTTTTTT. It specifies CASSLVGSNTGELFF. The chain combines TRBV13 with TRBJ2-2; the D is unclear. The V and J ends lost 1 base and 2 bases respectively, with 8 bases between them. The length of the CDR3 is 15 residues. Germline-derived CDR1 and CDR2 are PRHDT and FYEKMQ (reference sequence).

The rearrangement links TRBV25-1 to TRBJ2-2; D might be TRBD1 (6 bases). The V and J ends lost 5 bases and 0 bases respectively, with 19 bases between them. CDR1 is MGHDK and CDR2 is SYGVNS in the germline V gene. CDR3 size: 18 residues. CDR3 nucleotide sequence: TGTGCCAGCAGTTCAGGGGTTGGGTGGGAATCGAACACCGGGGAGCTGTTTTTT. Its protein is CASSSGVGWESNTGELFF.

This chain joins TRBV2 and TRBJ1-1; 10 positions agree with TRBD1. The ends lost 6 bases at V and 2 bases at J; junction bases unmatched: 6. The length of the CDR3 is 15 residues. Germline loops: CDR1 SNHLY, CDR2 FYNNEI. CDR3 sequence (DNA): TGTGCCAGCAGGCCCCGGGACAGGGGAAACACTGAAGCTTTCTTT. It translates to CASRPRDRGNTEAFF. The complete variable domain, with remaining parts taken from reference TRBV2 and TRBJ1-1, reads EPEVTQTPSHQVTQMGQEVILRCVPISNHLYFYWYRQILGQKVEFLVSFYNNEISEKSEIFDDQFSVERPDGSNFTLKIRSTKLEDSAMYFCASRPRDRGNTEAFFGQGTRLTVV.

This clone is a singleton in its sample. V gene TRBV5-1 combines with J gene TRBJ2-5; TRBD1 matches 9 bases. Trimming cost V 5 bases and J 4 bases; bases outside gene matches: 6. Germline-derived CDR1 and CDR2 are SGHRS and YFSETQ. This CDR3 has 14 residues. Here the CDR3 DNA reads TGCGCCAGCAGACAGGGGGCGAAAGGAGAGACCCAGTACTTC. It translates to CASRQGAKGETQYF.

V gene TRBV7-2 combines with J gene TRBJ1-2, with D hard to call. In germline, CDR1 is SGHTA, CDR2 FQGNSA. Trimming cost V 1 base and J 4 bases, with 10 bases left between them. The CDR3 covers 14 residues. The CDR3 nucleotides are TGTGCCAGCAGCTTAGTTCGGGGTCCCTATGGCTACACCTTC. Its translation: CASSLVRGPYGYTF.

The J gene is TRBJ1-4, the V gene TRBV11-2; D not certain. This CDR3 spans 14 amino acids. The germline CDR1 and CDR2 sequences are SGHAT and FQNNGV. Trimming shortened V by 1 base and J by 11 bases, and 14 bases separated the two germline ends. In DNA form, the CDR3 reads TGTGCCAGCAGCTTAGTTCAGCGCCATGGGAAACTGTTTTTT. This gives the protein CASSLVQRHGKLFF.

V is TRBV10-1 and J is TRBJ1-1; 7 bases line up with TRBD1. CDR3 length: 13 amino acids. The V segment lost 10 bases and the J segment 4 bases; nucleotides outside the gene matches: 9. CDR1 is WNHNN, CDR2 SYGVQD, per germline (reference sequence). The CDR3 DNA reads as TGCGCCACCAAGGACAGGCCTGGCACTGAAGCTTTCTTT. Amino acid sequence: CATKDRPGTEAFF.